This TCR beta chain is drawn from a study of OX40 agonist ivuxolimab in advanced cancers. Background for the entire study: Ivuxolimab was a fully human IgG2 agonistic monoclonal antibody targeting the costimulatory receptor OX40 (CD134). The monotherapy dose-escalation portion (N = 52 patients) of the phase I ivuxolimab trial is reported in the paper. Intravenous ivuxolimab was administered to patients every 2 weeks at six dose levels: 0.01, 0.1, 0.3, 1.5, 3 and 10 mg/kg. The dose-escalation cohort was about 86% male with a mean age of around 64 years, ranging from roughly 23 to 79. Peripheral TCRbeta sequencing was intended to test whether TCR sequence diversity was altered and clonal T-cell expansion was caused by ivuxolimab. Patients were allowed to have had prior anti-PD-1, anti-PD-L1 or anti-CTLA-4 therapy, and approximately 40% of the dose-escalation patients had been treated with checkpoint inhibitors. Of the roughly 51 dose-escalation patients, hepatocellular carcinoma was present in around 19, melanoma in some 15, renal cell carcinoma in 9 and head and neck cancer in 9. Partial responses occurred in three dose-escalation patients, of whom one had hepatocellular carcinoma and two had cutaneous melanoma. The research as a whole found: Low levels of normalized T-cell clonal expansion were also shown by some nonresponding patients. Which antigens the clonally expanded peripheral T cells were specific for was not determined. After ivuxolimab, more expanded clones were found on average in CD8+ T cells than in CD4+ T cells. At doses of 0.1 to 3.0 mg/kg, clonal expansion of both CD4+ and CD8+ blood T cells was observed from baseline to week 6. Partial responders in the 0.1-3.0 mg/kg groups had among the lowest normalized peripheral clonal expansion, especially among CD8+ T cells.

For sequencing of the TCRbeta CDR3 region, genomic DNA was extracted from the sorted cells. TCRbeta CDR3 regions were sequenced using the immunoSEQ Assay. The table was pulled from immuneACCESS by TCRdb, which kept in-frame rearrangements only. Such tables lose some clones; where checked, under half of the loss comes from unresolved V genes, and the rest has no known cause. This sample holds 42,000 or so clones; approximately 84% were observed only once. The ten most abundant clones make up more than 12% of the sample. Patients with autoimmune disease history or receiving systemic immunosuppression were excluded from the trial. Peripheral blood for TCR sequencing was drawn from every dose cohort at baseline, at cycle 4 day 1 and at cycle 7 day 1. Samples were obtained from an open-label, multicenter, first-in-human phase I dose-escalation trial of ivuxolimab. Adults with locally advanced or metastatic melanoma, renal cell carcinoma, hepatocellular carcinoma or head and neck squamous cell carcinoma were enrolled in the trial. Before TCR sequencing, CD4+ T cells and CD8+ T cells were sorted from peripheral blood as separate populations.

The junction shows trimming of 5 bases on V and 4 bases on J, plus 16 bases between the germline ends. The CDR3, from cysteine to phenylalanine, totals 15 residues. CDR3 DNA only is kept here, 45 bases in frame from base 1. As encoded in the germline V gene, CDR1 is SGDLS while CDR2 is YYNGEE. With regard to this clone: Its antigen target is currently unknown. No base quality values were provided; no much bigger clone lies one nucleotide off.

The sequence derives from an adult with an advanced solid tumor such as melanoma, head and neck, liver or kidney cancer. Source: CD4+ or CD8+ T cells sorted from blood, taken in a trial of the OX40 agonist ivuxolimab. The chain links TRBV9 with TRBJ2-1; a weak D assignment points to TRBD1 (5 bases agree). Here the CDR3 is given as CASSTSQGPYNEQFF. The DNA sequence is TGTGCCAGCAGTACATCGCAGGGTCCGTACAATGAGCAGTTCTTC. Extended through the reference TRBV9 and TRBJ2-1 proteins, this CDR3 yields the full variable domain: DSGVTQTPKHLITATGQRVTLRCSPRSGDLSVYWYQQSLDQGLQFLIQYYNGEERAKGNILERFSAQQFPDLHSELNLSSLELGDSALYFCASSTSQGPYNEQFFGPGTRLTVL.